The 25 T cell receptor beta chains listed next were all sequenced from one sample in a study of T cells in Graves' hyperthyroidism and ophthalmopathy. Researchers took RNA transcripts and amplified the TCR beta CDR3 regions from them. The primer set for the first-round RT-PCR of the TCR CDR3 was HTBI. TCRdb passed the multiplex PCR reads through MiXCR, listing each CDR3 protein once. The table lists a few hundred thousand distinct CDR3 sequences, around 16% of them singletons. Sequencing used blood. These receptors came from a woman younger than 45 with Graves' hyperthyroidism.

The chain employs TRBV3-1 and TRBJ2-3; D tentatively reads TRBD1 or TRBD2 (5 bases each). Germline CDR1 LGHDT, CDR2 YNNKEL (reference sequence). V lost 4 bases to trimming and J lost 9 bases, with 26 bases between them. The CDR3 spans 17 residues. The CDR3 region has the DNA TGTGCCAGCAGCCTCAACCCAGGACCTAGCCTTGGGGACACGCAGTATTTT. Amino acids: CASSLNPGPSLGDTQYF.

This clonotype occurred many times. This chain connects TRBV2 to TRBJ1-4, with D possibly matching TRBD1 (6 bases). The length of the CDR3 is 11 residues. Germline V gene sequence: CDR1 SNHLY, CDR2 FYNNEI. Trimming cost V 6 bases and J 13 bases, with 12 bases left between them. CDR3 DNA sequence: TGTGCCAGCAGCGGGGGGCTGGGACTGTTTTTT. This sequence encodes CASSGGLGLFF.

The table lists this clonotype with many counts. CDR3 sequence reads: CSARGVLAENTGELFF. CDR3 nucleotide sequence: TGCAGTGCTAGGGGGGTACTAGCGGAAAACACCGGGGAGCTGTTTTTT. This chain links TRBV20-1 with TRBJ2-2; 8 bases are a match to TRBD2. This CDR3 contains 16 residues. Germline V gene sequence: CDR1 DFQATT, CDR2 SNEGSKA (reference sequence). Germline trimming cut 3 bases from V and 2 bases from J; bases unmatched to any gene: 8.

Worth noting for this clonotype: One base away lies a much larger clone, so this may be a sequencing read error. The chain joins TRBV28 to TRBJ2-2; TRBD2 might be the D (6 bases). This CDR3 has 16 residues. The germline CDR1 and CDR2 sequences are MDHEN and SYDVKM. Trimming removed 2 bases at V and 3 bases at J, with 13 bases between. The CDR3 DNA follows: TGTGCCAGCAGTTTACGAGTAGCGGTCGACACCGGGGAGCTGTTTTTT. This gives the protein CASSLRVAVDTGELFF.

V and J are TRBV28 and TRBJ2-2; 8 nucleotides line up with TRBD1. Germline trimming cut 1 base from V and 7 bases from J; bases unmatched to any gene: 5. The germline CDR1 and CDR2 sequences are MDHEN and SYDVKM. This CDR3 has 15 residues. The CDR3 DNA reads TGTGCCAGCAGTTTATCACCAGGGGGCAACGGGGAGCTGTTTTTT. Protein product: CASSLSPGGNGELFF.

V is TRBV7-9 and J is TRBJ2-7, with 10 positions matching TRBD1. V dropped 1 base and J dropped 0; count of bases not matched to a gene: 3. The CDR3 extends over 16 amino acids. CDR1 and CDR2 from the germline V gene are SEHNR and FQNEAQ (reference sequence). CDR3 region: CASSLGGTGDSYEQYF. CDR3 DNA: TGTGCCAGCAGCTTAGGAGGGACAGGGGACTCCTACGAGCAGTACTTC.

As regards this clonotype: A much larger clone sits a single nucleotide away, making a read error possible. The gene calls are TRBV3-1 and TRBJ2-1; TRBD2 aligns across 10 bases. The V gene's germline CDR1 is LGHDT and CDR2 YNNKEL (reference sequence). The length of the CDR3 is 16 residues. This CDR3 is CASSFWASGSSNGQFF. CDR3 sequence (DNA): TGTGCCAGCAGCTTCTGGGCTAGCGGGAGTTCCAATGGGCAGTTCTTC.

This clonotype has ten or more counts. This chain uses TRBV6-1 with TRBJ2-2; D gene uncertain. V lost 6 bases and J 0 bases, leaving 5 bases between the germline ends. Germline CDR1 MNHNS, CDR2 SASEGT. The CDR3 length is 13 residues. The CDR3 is CASRTPNTGELFF. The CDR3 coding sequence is TGTGCCAGCAGAACTCCGAACACCGGGGAGCTGTTTTTT.

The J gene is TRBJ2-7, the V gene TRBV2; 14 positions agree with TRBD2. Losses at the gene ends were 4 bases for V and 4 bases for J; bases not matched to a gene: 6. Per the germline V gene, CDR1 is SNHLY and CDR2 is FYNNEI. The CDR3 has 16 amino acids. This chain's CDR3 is CASSGEGLAGVYEQYF. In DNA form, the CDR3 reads TGTGCCAGCAGTGGCGAGGGACTAGCGGGAGTTTACGAGCAGTACTTC.

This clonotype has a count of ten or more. The chain's CDR3 is CASSLGLAETEAFF. In nucleotides, the CDR3 is TGTGCCAGCAGTTTAGGGCTTGCGGAGACTGAAGCTTTCTTT. The chain has TRBV12-3 or TRBV12-4 and TRBJ1-1; D is unclear. The CDR3 loop spans 14 amino acids. The germline V and J ends were trimmed by 1 base and 5 bases, with 11 bases remaining between them.

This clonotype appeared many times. In DNA form, the CDR3 reads TGTGCCACCAGCAGAACTAAGGGTGTTACTGAAGCTTTCTTT. This translates into CATSRTKGVTEAFF. This chain joins TRBV15 and TRBJ1-1; D unclear. The CDR3 is made up of 14 amino acids. Germline V gene sequence: CDR1 LNHNV, CDR2 YYDKDF (reference sequence). V lost 2 bases and J 5 bases, leaving 12 bases between the germline ends.

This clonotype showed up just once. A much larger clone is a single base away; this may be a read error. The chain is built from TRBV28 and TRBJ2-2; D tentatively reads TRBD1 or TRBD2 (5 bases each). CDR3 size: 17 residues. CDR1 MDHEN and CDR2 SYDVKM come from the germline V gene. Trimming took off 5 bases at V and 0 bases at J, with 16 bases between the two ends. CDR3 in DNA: TGTGCCAGCAGTCTTTGGGGACGACCCGCGAACACCGGGGAGCTGTTTTTT. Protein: CASSLWGRPANTGELFF.

CDR3 nucleotide sequence: TGTGCCAGCGCTATCCTCCCCAGCTCCTACAATGAGCAGTTCTTC. It translates to CASAILPSSYNEQFF. The chain uses TRBV19 and TRBJ2-1; no clear D gene. The V gene lost 9 bases and the J gene lost 0 bases, with 15 bases spanning the gap. Germline V gene sequence: CDR1 LNHDA, CDR2 SQIVND (reference sequence). This CDR3 has 15 residues.

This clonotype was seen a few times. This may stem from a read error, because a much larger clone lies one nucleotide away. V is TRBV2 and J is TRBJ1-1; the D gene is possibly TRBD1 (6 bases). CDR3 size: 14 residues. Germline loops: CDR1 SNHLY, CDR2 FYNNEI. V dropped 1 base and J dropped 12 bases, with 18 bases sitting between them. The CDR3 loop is CASSEVPGARGTFF. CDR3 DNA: TGTGCCAGCAGTGAAGTGCCGGGGGCCCGGGGAACTTTCTTT.

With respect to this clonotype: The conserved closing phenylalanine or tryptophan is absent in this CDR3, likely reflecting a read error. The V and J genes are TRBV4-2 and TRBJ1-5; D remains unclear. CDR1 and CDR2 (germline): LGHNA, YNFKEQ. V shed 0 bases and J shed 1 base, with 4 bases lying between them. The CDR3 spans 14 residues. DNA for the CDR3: TGTGCCAGCAGCCAAGATGGGAGCAATCAGCCCCAGCATCTT. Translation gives CASSQDGSNQPQHL.

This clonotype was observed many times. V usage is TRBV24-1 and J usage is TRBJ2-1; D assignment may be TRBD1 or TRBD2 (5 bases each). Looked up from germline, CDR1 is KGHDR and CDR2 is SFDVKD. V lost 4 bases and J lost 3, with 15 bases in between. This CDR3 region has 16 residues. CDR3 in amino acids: CATSDAGTIGYNEQFF. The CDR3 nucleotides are TGTGCCACCAGTGACGCCGGGACCATCGGCTACAATGAGCAGTTCTTC.

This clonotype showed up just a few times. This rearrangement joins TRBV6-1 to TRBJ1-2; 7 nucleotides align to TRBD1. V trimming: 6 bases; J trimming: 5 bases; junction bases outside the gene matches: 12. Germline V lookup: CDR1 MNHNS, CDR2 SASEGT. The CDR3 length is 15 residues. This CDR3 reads CASSLKRGLAYGYTF. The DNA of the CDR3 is TGTGCCAGCAGCCTCAAGAGGGGGCTCGCTTATGGCTACACCTTC.

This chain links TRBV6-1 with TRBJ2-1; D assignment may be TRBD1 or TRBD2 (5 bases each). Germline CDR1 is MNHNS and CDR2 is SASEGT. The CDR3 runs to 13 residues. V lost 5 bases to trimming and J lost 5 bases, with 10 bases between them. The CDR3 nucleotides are TGTGCCAGCAGTCGGGACGGCCACAATGAGCAGTTCTTC. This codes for CASSRDGHNEQFF.

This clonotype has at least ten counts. The CDR3 region is CASTTSGKGYGYTF. In nucleotides, the CDR3 is TGTGCCAGCACCACTAGCGGTAAAGGCTATGGCTACACCTTC. V gene TRBV7-9 combines with J gene TRBJ1-2; unclear D gene. Trimming left V 7 bases short and J 4 bases short, with 16 bases between. The CDR3 contains 14 residues. CDR1 is SEHNR, CDR2 FQNEAQ, per germline (reference sequence).

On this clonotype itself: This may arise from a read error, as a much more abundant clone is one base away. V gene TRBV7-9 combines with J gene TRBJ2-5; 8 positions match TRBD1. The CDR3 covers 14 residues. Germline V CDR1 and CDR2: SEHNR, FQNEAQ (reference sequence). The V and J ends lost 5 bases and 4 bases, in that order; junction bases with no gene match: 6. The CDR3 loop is CASSTRTGRETQYF. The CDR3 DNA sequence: TGTGCCAGCAGCACGCGGACAGGGCGAGAGACCCAGTACTTC.

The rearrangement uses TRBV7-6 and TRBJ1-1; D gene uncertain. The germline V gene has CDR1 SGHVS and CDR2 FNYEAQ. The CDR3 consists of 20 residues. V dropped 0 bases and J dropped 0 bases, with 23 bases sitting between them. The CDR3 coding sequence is TGTGCCAGCAGCTTAGCGTGGCAGGACCCGTCTACAGAGATGAACACTGAAGCTTTCTTT. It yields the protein CASSLAWQDPSTEMNTEAFF.

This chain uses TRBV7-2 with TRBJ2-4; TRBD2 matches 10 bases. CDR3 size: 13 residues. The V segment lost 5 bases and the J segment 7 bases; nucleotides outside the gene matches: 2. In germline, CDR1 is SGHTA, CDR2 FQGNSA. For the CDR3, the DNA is TGTGCCAGCAGCCAGGGACTAGCGAACATTCAGTACTTC. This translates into CASSQGLANIQYF.

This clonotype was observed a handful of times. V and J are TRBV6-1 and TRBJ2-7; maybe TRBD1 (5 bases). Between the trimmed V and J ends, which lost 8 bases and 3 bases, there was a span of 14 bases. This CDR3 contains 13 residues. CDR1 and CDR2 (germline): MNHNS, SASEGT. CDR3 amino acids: CASSEWGRYEQYF. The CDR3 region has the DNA TGTGCCAGCTCAGAATGGGGCCGCTACGAGCAGTACTTC.

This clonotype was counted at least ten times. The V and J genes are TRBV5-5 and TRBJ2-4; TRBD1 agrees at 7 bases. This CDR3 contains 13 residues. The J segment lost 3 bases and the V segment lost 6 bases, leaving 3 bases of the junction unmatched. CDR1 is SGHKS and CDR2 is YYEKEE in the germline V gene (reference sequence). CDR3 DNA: TGTGCCAGCATCGACAGGGACAAAAACATTCAGTACTTC. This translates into CASIDRDKNIQYF.

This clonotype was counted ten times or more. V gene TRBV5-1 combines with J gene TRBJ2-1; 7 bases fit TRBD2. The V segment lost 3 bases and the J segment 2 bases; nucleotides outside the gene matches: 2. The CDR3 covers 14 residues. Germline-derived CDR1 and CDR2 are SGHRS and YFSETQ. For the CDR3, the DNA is TGCGCCAGCAGCTGGGGACTAACCTACAATGAGCAGTTCTTC. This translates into CASSWGLTYNEQFF.